One sample yielded the 15 T cell receptor beta chains listed below, sequenced in a study of blood T cell repertoires in COVID-19. This table comes from immunoSEQ multiplex PCR, and its TCRdb copy is limited to in-frame clones, with some not included. The sample lists 250,000 to 300,000 clones, more than 75% occurring once. Sequencing was carried out using PBMCs or T cells enriched from blood (not recorded which). The receptors shown here come from a woman aged 55 to 70 in a cohort exposed to, infected with or recovered from COVID-19 (not recorded which).

The chain joins TRBV6-5 to TRBJ2-7, with D hard to call. Germline assignment: CDR1 MNHEY and CDR2 SVGAGI. The CDR3 has 11 residues. Deletions cut 6 bases from V and 0 bases from J, with 3 bases between. CDR3 DNA: TGTGCCAGCAGGCGCTCCTACGAGCAGTACTTC. Its protein is CASRRSYEQYF.

The chain combines TRBV11-2 with TRBJ2-1, with 8 bases identical to TRBD1. The germline V gene encodes CDR1 SGHAT and CDR2 FQNNGV. The CDR3 totals 14 residues. J was trimmed by 9 bases and V by 2 bases; bases with no gene match: 6. The CDR3 here is CASSLTTTGGEQFF. The CDR3 nucleotides are TGTGCCAGCAGCTTAACGACTACAGGGGGTGAGCAGTTCTTC.

The gene calls are TRBV3-1 (or the pseudogene TRBV3-2) and TRBJ2-5, with D perhaps TRBD2 (5 bases). V lost 4 bases, J lost 5 bases, and 11 bases lay in between. Germline CDR1 LGHDT, CDR2 YNNKEL (reference sequence). This CDR3 is built from 13 residues. The CDR3: CASSRADLETQYF. The CDR3 bases are TGTGCCAGCAGCCGAGCGGACCTCGAGACCCAGTACTTC.

In this sample, this clone turned up once. The chain links TRBV6-5 to TRBJ1-5, with D possibly being TRBD1 (5 bases). Germline CDR1 reads MNHEY; CDR2 reads SVGAGI. Trimming took off 4 bases at V and 3 bases at J, with 13 bases between the two ends. CDR3 size: 15 residues. DNA of the CDR3: TGTGCCAGCAGTTTTGAGACAGCAAACAATCAGCCCCAGCATTTT. This translates into CASSFETANNQPQHF.

The V call is TRBV3-1 (or the pseudogene TRBV3-2), the J call TRBJ1-3, with 7 bases identical to TRBD1. The CDR3 length is 14 residues. Germline CDR1 LGHDT, CDR2 YNNKEL (reference sequence). V lost 4 bases and J lost 4; bases outside the gene matches: 4. CDR3 nucleotide sequence: TGTGCCAGCAGCCGTCAGGGGGAGGGAAACACCATATATTTT. Translated, it gives CASSRQGEGNTIYF.

The V gene is TRBV5-1, the J gene TRBJ1-1; D uncertain. CDR1 and CDR2 from the germline V gene are SGHRS and YFSETQ. The length of the CDR3 is 14 residues. V was clipped by 4 bases and J by 4 bases, with 14 bases between them. The CDR3 nucleotides read TGCGCCAGCAGCCCCGAACCTTACAGCACTGAAGCTTTCTTT. Protein sequence: CASSPEPYSTEAFF.

This clone came up a few times. This chain uses TRBV28 with TRBJ1-5; a possible D gene is TRBD1 (5 bases). The CDR3 covers 12 residues. The germline CDR1 and CDR2 sequences are MDHEN and SYDVKM. Trimming stripped 4 bases from V and 7 bases from J, with 8 bases between. The CDR3 spells CASSSRQQPQHF. The CDR3 DNA follows: TGTGCCAGCAGTTCTAGACAGCAGCCCCAGCATTTT. The full variable domain, in which reference TRBV28 and TRBJ1-5 provide the parts outside the CDR3, is DVKVTQSSRYLVKRTGEKVFLECVQDMDHENMFWYRQDPGLGLRLIYFSYDVKMKEKGDIPEGYSVSREKKERFSLILESASTNQTSMYLCASSSRQQPQHFGDGTRLSIL.

The CDR3 DNA sequence: TGTGCCAGCAGCATGGACAGGAACTATGGCTACACCTTC. Translating it yields CASSMDRNYGYTF. This rearrangement joins TRBV5-4 to TRBJ1-2; TRBD1 matches 7 bases. V lost 4 bases to trimming and J lost 2 bases; unmatched junction nucleotides: 2. Germline CDR1 is SGHNT and CDR2 is YYREEE (reference sequence). The CDR3 sequence is 13 residues long. Full variable domain (missing parts from reference TRBV5-4 and TRBJ1-2): ETGVTQSPTHLIKTRGQQVTLRCSSQSGHNTVSWYQQALGQGPQFIFQYYREEENGRGNFPPRFSGLQFPNYSSELNVNALELDDSALYLCASSMDRNYGYTFGSGTRLTVV.

The chain has TRBV28 and TRBJ2-5; D gene ambiguous. The CDR3 extends over 14 amino acids. Germline CDR1 and CDR2: MDHEN and SYDVKM. The V gene lost 7 bases and the J gene lost 2 bases, with 14 bases spanning the gap. CDR3 sequence reads: CASTPPRLQETQYF. CDR3 in DNA: TGTGCCAGCACCCCCCCGCGGTTACAAGAGACCCAGTACTTC.

The rearrangement links TRBV7-8 to TRBJ2-3; 7 nucleotides line up with TRBD2. This CDR3 is built from 16 residues. V was clipped by 3 bases and J by 1 base; unmatched bases: 7. Germline-derived CDR1 and CDR2 are SGHVS and FQNEAQ. CDR3 DNA sequence: TGTGCCAGCAGCTTTGGGCTAGCGGACCGCACAGATACGCAGTATTTT. Translation: CASSFGLADRTDTQYF.

The chain is built from TRBV30 and TRBJ1-3; D not resolved. The germline V gene has CDR1 GTSNPN and CDR2 SVGIG (reference sequence). V was clipped by 2 bases and J by 0 bases, with 14 bases between them. The CDR3 is 16 residues long. The CDR3 DNA reads TGTGCCTGGAGTCCGGGTCGCTTAAGCTCTGGAAACACCATATATTTT. It codes for CAWSPGRLSSGNTIYF.

The rearrangement joins TRBV7-9 to TRBJ1-5; D call uncertain. The length of the CDR3 is 14 residues. V was cut by 0 bases and J by 4 bases, with 7 bases left in between. Germline V CDR1 and CDR2: SEHNR, FQNEAQ (reference sequence). CDR3 protein: CASSLAGSNQPQHF. The CDR3 region has the DNA TGTGCCAGCAGCTTAGCCGGTTCAAATCAGCCCCAGCATTTT.

The sample holds a few counts of this clone. The chain carries TRBV24-1 and TRBJ2-3, with D perhaps TRBD2 (5 bases). CDR3 length: 15 amino acids. The V end was cut by 3 bases, the J end by 0 bases, with 9 bases between. Germline assignment: CDR1 KGHDR and CDR2 SFDVKD. The CDR3 region is CATSDPGYSTDTQYF. CDR3 sequence (DNA): TGTGCCACCAGTGATCCGGGGTACAGCACAGATACGCAGTATTTT.

The V and J genes are TRBV2 and TRBJ1-2; D not resolved. CDR3 length equals 12 residues. Trimming left V 1 base short and J 5 bases short, with 5 bases between. Germline V gives CDR1 SNHLY, CDR2 FYNNEI. The CDR3 DNA sequence: TGTGCCAGCAGTGAAGGTCCTTATGGCTACACCTTC. It translates to CASSEGPYGYTF.

A few counts support this clone. The rearrangement joins TRBV5-1 to TRBJ2-2, with D possibly matching TRBD1 (6 bases). Germline V gives CDR1 SGHRS, CDR2 YFSETQ. The V end lost 0 bases, the J end lost 0 bases, and 9 bases lay between the germline ends. This CDR3 is built from 16 residues. The CDR3: CASSLVGGTNTGELFF. The CDR3 region has the DNA TGCGCCAGCAGCTTGGTTGGGGGCACGAACACCGGGGAGCTGTTTTTT.